What follows are 10 T cell receptor beta chains derived from one specimen sequenced in a study of OX40 agonist ivuxolimab in advanced cancers. Measured with immunoSEQ multiplex PCR; TCRdb has only the in-frame clones, and not every one. This sample has around 98,000 clones, with around 85% found just once. The material was CD4+ or CD8+ T cells sorted from blood, obtained in a trial of the OX40 agonist ivuxolimab. Receptor source: an adult with an advanced solid tumor such as melanoma, head and neck, liver or kidney cancer.

The chain couples TRBV11-2 to TRBJ1-1; tentatively, D is TRBD1 (6 bases). Trimming took 0 bases from V and 6 from J, leaving 26 bases between them. This CDR3 has 19 amino acids. Germline V gene sequence: CDR1 SGHAT, CDR2 FQNNGV. CDR3 protein: CASSLDERTVILRDPEAFF. The CDR3 DNA follows: TGTGCCAGCAGCTTAGATGAGCGGACAGTAATACTACGAGATCCTGAAGCTTTCTTT.

The gene calls are TRBV11-1 and TRBJ2-7; 8 nucleotides match TRBD1. Germline-derived CDR1 and CDR2 are SGHAT and FQDESV (reference sequence). The CDR3 loop spans 16 amino acids. The ends lost 1 base at V and 4 bases at J; junction bases unmatched: 9. The CDR3 spells CASSLDGQGAWYEQYF. The CDR3 region has the DNA TGTGCCAGCAGCTTAGATGGTCAGGGGGCCTGGTACGAGCAGTACTTC.

The chain links TRBV19 to TRBJ1-5; unclear D gene. Trimming left V 0 bases short and J 3 bases short, with 12 bases between. The germline CDR1 and CDR2 sequences are LNHDA and SQIVND (reference sequence). The CDR3 runs to 16 residues. The CDR3 nucleotides read TGTGCCAGTAGTATAGACGTGCGGGGTGACAATCAGCCCCAGCATTTT. Translation gives CASSIDVRGDNQPQHF.

The chain links TRBV14 to TRBJ1-2; 9 positions match TRBD1. Germline values: CDR1 SGHDN, CDR2 FVKESK. Trimming cost V 4 bases and J 6 bases; bases outside gene matches: 6. There are 14 residues in the CDR3. CDR3 loop: CASSRVTGGNGYTF. Here the CDR3 DNA reads TGTGCCAGCAGCCGGGTCACAGGGGGCAATGGCTACACCTTC.

In its sample, this clone was seen once. The chain joins TRBV20-1 to TRBJ1-4; D not resolved. This CDR3 has 10 residues. The germline V and J ends were trimmed by 2 bases and 8 bases, with 3 bases remaining between them. Germline loops: CDR1 DFQATT, CDR2 SNEGSKA (reference sequence). The CDR3 DNA reads TGCAGTGCTAGACAGGAAAAACTGTTTTTT. This sequence encodes CSARQEKLFF.

In the case of this clone: Here the CDR3 omits its conserved ending phenylalanine or tryptophan, so a read error is the likely source. This sequence joins TRBV11-2 and TRBJ1-6; TRBD1 aligns across 7 bases. The CDR3 sequence is 14 residues long. The V gene end was trimmed by 5 bases and the J gene end by 7 bases; junction bases not matched to a gene: 5. From germline, CDR1 is SGHAT and CDR2 FQNNGV. The CDR3 is CASSGQAGNSPLHL. The CDR3, as DNA: TGTGCCAGCAGCGGACAGGCTGGGAATTCACCCCTCCACCTT.

This clone appeared a single time. The rearrangement links TRBV19 to TRBJ1-5; D is uncertain. V lost 4 bases to trimming and J lost 5 bases, with 15 bases between them. Germline V gives CDR1 LNHDA, CDR2 SQIVND (reference sequence). This CDR3 spans 15 amino acids. The DNA of the CDR3 is TGTGCCAGTAGTAAGGGTATGGCGGGTTATCAGCCCCAGCATTTT. Translated: CASSKGMAGYQPQHF.

V gene TRBV6-6 combines with J gene TRBJ1-3; 9 nucleotides agree with TRBD1. The junction had 8 bases not matched to a gene; V was cut back by 5 bases and J by 3 bases. Germline CDR1 and CDR2: MNHNY and SVGAGI (reference sequence). The CDR3 contains 16 residues. CDR3 sequence: CASSPPQGAFGNTIYF. Written as DNA, the CDR3 is TGTGCCAGCAGTCCGCCACAGGGGGCGTTTGGAAACACCATATATTTT.

This chain joins TRBV9 and TRBJ2-3; D unclear. V gave up 0 bases and J gave up 5 bases, with 13 bases separating them. The V gene's germline CDR1 is SGDLS and CDR2 YYNGEE. The CDR3 has 15 amino acids. This chain's CDR3 is CASSVGRVLGDTQYF. Here the CDR3 DNA reads TGTGCCAGCAGCGTAGGACGAGTTCTTGGAGATACGCAGTATTTT.

The V gene is TRBV4-3, the J gene TRBJ1-5; D unresolved. Germline V gene sequence: CDR1 LGHNA, CDR2 YSLEER. Trimming removed 1 base at V and 3 bases at J, with 7 bases between. There are 14 residues in the CDR3. Here the CDR3 reads CASSQAGNNQPQHF. For the CDR3, the DNA is TGCGCCAGCAGCCAAGCTGGGAACAATCAGCCCCAGCATTTT.